One sample yielded the 22 T cell receptor beta chains listed below, sequenced in a study of blood T cell repertoires in COVID-19. Here immunoSEQ multiplex PCR was the method, and the copy in TCRdb shows in-frame clones only, minus some. The top ten hold under 2% of the sample, which has approximately 230,000 clones, approximately 84% seen once. Sequenced: PBMCs or T cells enriched from blood (not recorded which). The receptor source for this set is a man aged 40-55 years who had recovered from COVID-19.

V usage is TRBV30 and J usage is TRBJ2-3; D is perhaps TRBD2 (6 bases). The CDR3 extends over 15 amino acids. Trimming removed 2 bases at V and 1 base at J, with 13 bases between. Per the germline V gene, CDR1 is GTSNPN and CDR2 is SVGIG (reference sequence). The CDR3 region is CAWSQSGSRTDTQYF. In DNA form, the CDR3 reads TGTGCCTGGAGTCAGAGCGGGTCCCGCACAGATACGCAGTATTTT.

The gene calls are TRBV24-1 and TRBJ2-1; tentative D call: TRBD2 (5 bases). The V end lost 6 bases, the J end lost 0 bases, and 8 bases lay between the germline ends. Germline V gene sequence: CDR1 KGHDR, CDR2 SFDVKD. The CDR3 runs to 14 residues. For the CDR3, the DNA is TGTGCCACCAGTCAAGGGAGCTCCTACAATGAGCAGTTCTTC. Translation: CATSQGSSYNEQFF.

The chain's CDR3 is CASSNQLAGVVTGELFF. CDR3 bases: TGTGCCAGCAGCAACCAACTAGCGGGAGTAGTCACCGGGGAGCTGTTTTTT. The J gene is TRBJ2-2, the V gene TRBV13, with 11 positions matching TRBD2. The length of the CDR3 is 17 residues. V was clipped by 5 bases and J by 4 bases; unmatched bases: 9. The V gene's germline CDR1 is PRHDT and CDR2 FYEKMQ (reference sequence).

The genes are TRBV10-3 and TRBJ2-3; TRBD2 matches at 8 bases. Losses at the gene ends were 0 bases for V and 2 bases for J; bases not matched to a gene: 13. The V gene's germline CDR1 is ENHRY and CDR2 SYGVKD. The CDR3 sequence is 19 residues long. CDR3 protein: CAISESLYTASGSTDTQYF. CDR3 bases: TGTGCCATCAGTGAGTCTCTGTATACGGCTAGCGGGTCCACAGATACGCAGTATTTT.

The J gene is TRBJ1-4, the V gene TRBV4-1; TRBD1 is a possible D gene (6 bases). The CDR3 is 19 residues long. The V and J ends lost 7 bases and 4 bases respectively, with 28 bases between them. Germline V gene sequence: CDR1 MGHRA, CDR2 YSYEKL. The DNA for the CDR3 is TGCGCCAGCAACGAAAACCCGGGACATCAGCTGAACTTTAATGAAAAACTGTTTTTT. Its translation: CASNENPGHQLNFNEKLFF.

The genes are TRBV7-9 and TRBJ2-7; 9 bases fit TRBD2. CDR1 and CDR2 (germline): SEHNR, FQNEAQ (reference sequence). The CDR3 consists of 14 residues. The J segment lost 3 bases and the V segment lost 3 bases, leaving 3 bases of the junction unmatched. CDR3 in DNA: TGTGCCAGCAGCTTTGAGCGGGGGGTCTACGAGCAGTACTTC. Translated: CASSFERGVYEQYF.

The CDR3 DNA follows: TGTGCCAGCAGCGCGGACAGGGGCGCAACTAATGAAAAACTGTTTTTT. It codes for CASSADRGATNEKLFF. V gene TRBV5-6 combines with J gene TRBJ1-4; 9 positions agree with TRBD1. CDR1 and CDR2 (germline): SGHDT, YYEEEE. This CDR3 is 16 amino acids long. The V segment lost 4 bases and the J segment 0 bases; nucleotides outside the gene matches: 4.

This chain joins TRBV19 and TRBJ2-7; TRBD1 agrees at 7 bases. Germline CDR1 LNHDA, CDR2 SQIVND (reference sequence). V was clipped by 4 bases and J by 6 bases; unmatched bases: 3. This CDR3 comprises 12 residues. The CDR3 sequence: CASSKTGVEQYF. The CDR3 bases are TGTGCCAGTAGTAAAACAGGGGTCGAGCAGTACTTC.

This chain connects TRBV6-5 to TRBJ1-2; D might be TRBD1 (5 bases). CDR3 size: 12 residues. Germline V lookup: CDR1 MNHEY, CDR2 SVGAGI. Trimming shortened V by 5 bases and J by 5 bases, and 9 bases separated the two germline ends. The CDR3 protein is CASSPGGYGYTF. The DNA of the CDR3 is TGTGCCAGCAGTCCCGGGGGGTATGGCTACACCTTC.

The gene calls are TRBV6-2 or TRBV6-3 and TRBJ2-3, with 8 bases matching TRBD1. The CDR3 is made up of 15 amino acids. The germline gives CDR1 MNHEY, CDR2 SVGEGT. The V and J ends lost 0 bases and 4 bases, in that order; junction bases with no gene match: 3. In DNA, the CDR3 is TGTGCCAGCAGTTACTCCCCGACAGGGGCAGATACGCAGTATTTT. Amino acids: CASSYSPTGADTQYF.

The V call is TRBV5-8, the J call TRBJ2-6; TRBD1 is a possible D gene (6 bases). Germline CDR1 reads SGHTS; CDR2 reads YDEGEE. The CDR3 length is 15 residues. Between the trimmed V and J ends, which lost 0 bases and 2 bases, there was a span of 6 bases. The CDR3 DNA sequence: TGTGCCAGCAGCTTGGCAGGGGCTGGGGCCAACGTCCTGACTTTC. The encoded protein is CASSLAGAGANVLTF. Supplemented by reference TRBV5-8 and TRBJ2-6, the full variable domain reads EAGVTQSPTHLIKTRGQQATLRCSPISGHTSVYWYQQALGLGLQFLLWYDEGEERNRGNFPPRFSGRQFPNYSSELNVNALELEDSALYLCASSLAGAGANVLTFGAGSRLTVL.

The chain uses TRBV20-1 and TRBJ2-2; 9 bases fit TRBD2. After removal of 3 bases from V and 4 bases from J, the junction contained 9 bases not matched to a gene. CDR1 is DFQATT, CDR2 SNEGSKA, per germline (reference sequence). The CDR3 has 16 amino acids. CDR3 DNA sequence: TGCAGTGCTAGTCCGACTAGCGGAGGCGGCACCGGGGAGCTGTTTTTT. This codes for CSASPTSGGGTGELFF.

CDR3 coding DNA: TGCGCCAGCAGCCCGGAACTAGCGGGAGGGGAGACCCAGTACTTC. Translated, it gives CASSPELAGGETQYF. The V gene is TRBV23-1, the J gene TRBJ2-5, with 13 bases identical to TRBD2. TRBV23-1 is noted as an ORF with a role that remains uncertain. This CDR3 is built from 15 residues. Trimming removed 6 bases from V and 5 bases from J; junction bases left unmatched: 6.

About this clone itself: Different DNA sequences within this sample yield the same CDR3. The chain recombines TRBV29-1 with TRBJ1-1; D unclear. From germline, CDR1 is SQVTM and CDR2 ANQGSEA. The CDR3 contains 12 residues. The V and J ends lost 2 bases and 1 base respectively, with 5 bases between them. The CDR3 bases are TGCAGCGTTGAACGGGGGAACACTGAAGCTTTCTTT. Encoded protein: CSVERGNTEAFF. Drawing the rest from reference TRBV29-1 and TRBJ1-1, the complete variable domain is SAVISQKPSRDICQRGTSLTIQCQVDSQVTMMFWYRQQPGQSLTLIATANQGSEATYESGFVIDKFPISRPNLTFSTLTVSNMSPEDSSIYLCSVERGNTEAFFGQGTRLTVV.

J is TRBJ1-3 and V is TRBV21-1. TRBV21-1 counts as a pseudogene. The CDR3 consists of 18 residues. The CDR3 nucleotides are TGTGCCAGCAGCAAAGGGTCGGGAAGACAAACCTCTGGAAACACCATATATTTT. Protein product: CASSKGSGRQTSGNTIYF.

The V and J genes are TRBV28 and TRBJ1-5, with 7 bases aligning to TRBD1. J lost 6 bases, V lost 3 bases, and 8 bases had no gene match. CDR1 and CDR2 (germline): MDHEN, SYDVKM. The CDR3 is made up of 15 amino acids. CDR3 loop: CASSFQGGASQPQHF. The CDR3 DNA reads TGTGCCAGCAGTTTTCAGGGGGGCGCCAGTCAGCCCCAGCATTTT. The whole variable domain, filled in from reference TRBV28 and TRBJ1-5, reads DVKVTQSSRYLVKRTGEKVFLECVQDMDHENMFWYRQDPGLGLRLIYFSYDVKMKEKGDIPEGYSVSREKKERFSLILESASTNQTSMYLCASSFQGGASQPQHFGDGTRLSIL.

The chain employs TRBV5-4 and TRBJ2-1; D is perhaps TRBD2 (6 bases). The CDR3 loop spans 15 amino acids. Germline CDR1 is SGHNT and CDR2 is YYREEE (reference sequence). The V and J ends lost 4 bases and 4 bases respectively, with 15 bases between them. As DNA, the CDR3 is TGTGCCAGCAGCCCCGGAGGGCCGGGGTACAATGAGCAGTTCTTC. Translating it yields CASSPGGPGYNEQFF.

The chain carries TRBV16 and TRBJ2-7, with 8 bases identical to TRBD2. V shed 5 bases and J 5 bases; nucleotides not matched to a gene: 8. Germline CDR1 reads KGHSY; CDR2 reads FQNENV. This CDR3 comprises 14 residues. The chain's CDR3 is CASSERRGRHEQYF. CDR3 nucleotide sequence: TGTGCCAGCAGCGAACGGCGCGGGAGGCACGAGCAGTACTTC.

The chain uses TRBV3-1 (or the pseudogene TRBV3-2) and TRBJ2-3, with 8 positions matching TRBD2. The length of the CDR3 is 15 residues. After removal of 1 base from V and 4 bases from J, the junction contained 4 bases not matched to a gene. The V gene's germline CDR1 is LGHDT and CDR2 YNNKEL (reference sequence). CDR3 nucleotide sequence: TGTGCCAGCAGCCAAGGAGCGGGGGCTTCAGATACGCAGTATTTT. Protein product: CASSQGAGASDTQYF.

This clone was counted a few times. The chain has TRBV4-3 and TRBJ1-3, with D hard to call. Per the germline V gene, CDR1 is LGHNA and CDR2 is YSLEER. The CDR3 length is 15 residues. V was clipped by 0 bases and J by 8 bases, with 14 bases between them. The chain's CDR3 is CASSQDVPIGDTIYF. The CDR3 DNA reads as TGCGCCAGCAGCCAAGATGTTCCAATAGGAGACACCATATATTTT.

The J gene is TRBJ1-1, the V gene TRBV6-5; a weak D match, TRBD1 (6 bases). Germline V lookup: CDR1 MNHEY, CDR2 SVGAGI. The CDR3 is 14 amino acids. The V end was cut by 6 bases, the J end by 4 bases, with 15 bases between. The chain's CDR3 is CASRQGHSITEAFF. The CDR3 nucleotides read TGTGCCAGCAGACAGGGCCATAGTATCACTGAAGCTTTCTTT.

The chain uses TRBV5-4 and TRBJ2-2; D is undetermined. The CDR3 extends over 15 amino acids. The germline V gene encodes CDR1 SGHNT and CDR2 YYREEE (reference sequence). The V end lost 3 bases, the J end lost 1 base, and 10 bases lay between the germline ends. The CDR3 sequence: CASSYYGGNTGELFF. In DNA, the CDR3 is TGTGCCAGCAGCTATTACGGCGGGAACACCGGGGAGCTGTTTTTT. Combining the CDR3 with reference TRBV5-4 and TRBJ2-2 gives the whole variable domain ETGVTQSPTHLIKTRGQQVTLRCSSQSGHNTVSWYQQALGQGPQFIFQYYREEENGRGNFPPRFSGLQFPNYSSELNVNALELDDSALYLCASSYYGGNTGELFFGEGSRLTVL.